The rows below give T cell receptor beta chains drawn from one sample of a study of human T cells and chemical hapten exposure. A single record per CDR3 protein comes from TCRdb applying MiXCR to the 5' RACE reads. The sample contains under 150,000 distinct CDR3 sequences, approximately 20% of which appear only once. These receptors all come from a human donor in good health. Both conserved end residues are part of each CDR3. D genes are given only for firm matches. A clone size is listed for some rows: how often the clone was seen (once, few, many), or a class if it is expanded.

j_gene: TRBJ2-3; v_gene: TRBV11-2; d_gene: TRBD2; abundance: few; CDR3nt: TGTGCCAGCAGTTTTACCGGACTAGCAGCTACAGATACGCAGTATTTT; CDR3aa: CASSFTGLAATDTQYF
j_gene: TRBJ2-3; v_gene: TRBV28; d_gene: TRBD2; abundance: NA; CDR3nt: TGTGCCAGTCCTAGCGGGAGAGCTCCAGATACGCAGTATTTT; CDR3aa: CASPSGRAPDTQYF
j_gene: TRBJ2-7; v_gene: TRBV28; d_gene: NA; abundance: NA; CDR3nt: TGTGCCAGCAGTTCTATCGGGACCGGCCCCTACGAGCAGTACTTC; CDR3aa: CASSSIGTGPYEQYF
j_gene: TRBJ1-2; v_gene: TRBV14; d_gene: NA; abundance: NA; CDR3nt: TGTGCCAGCAGCCAACCCCGGCCCTATGGCTACACCTTC; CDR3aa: CASSQPRPYGYTF
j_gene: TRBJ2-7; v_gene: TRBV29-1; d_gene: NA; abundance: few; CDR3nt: TGCAGCGTCCGACCCCGGGACAACTCCTACGAGCAGTACTTC; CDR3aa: CSVRPRDNSYEQYF
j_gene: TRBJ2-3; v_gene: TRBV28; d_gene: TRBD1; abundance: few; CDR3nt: TGTGCCAGCAGTTTTGGGTTGTCTGGGACAGTCACAGATACGCAGTATTTT; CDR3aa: CASSFGLSGTVTDTQYF
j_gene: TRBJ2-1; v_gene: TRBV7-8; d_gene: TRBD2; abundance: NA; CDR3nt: TGTGCCAGCAGCTTACTAGCGGAGATCTACAATGAGCAGTTCTTC; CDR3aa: CASSLLAEIYNEQFF
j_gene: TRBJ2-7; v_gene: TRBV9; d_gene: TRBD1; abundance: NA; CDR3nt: TGTGCCAGCAGCGTAGAGGGGACAGCGTCCTACGAGCAGTACTTC; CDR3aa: CASSVEGTASYEQYF
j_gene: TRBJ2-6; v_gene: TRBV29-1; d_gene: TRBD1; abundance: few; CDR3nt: TGCAGCGTTGGAGGAGCACAGGGGGCAGGCAACGTCCTGACTTTC; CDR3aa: CSVGGAQGAGNVLTF
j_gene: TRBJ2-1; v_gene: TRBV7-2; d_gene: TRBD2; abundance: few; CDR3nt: TGTGCCAGCAGCCGCGCCGGGACTAGCTACAATGAGCAGTTCTTC; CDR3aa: CASSRAGTSYNEQFF
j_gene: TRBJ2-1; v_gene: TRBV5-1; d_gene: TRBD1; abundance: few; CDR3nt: TGCGCCAGCAGCTCAGGGGAGCGGACAGGGATCTACAATGAGCAGTTCTTC; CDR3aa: CASSSGERTGIYNEQFF
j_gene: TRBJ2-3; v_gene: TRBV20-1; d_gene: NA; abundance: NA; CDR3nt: TGCAGTGCTAGCCCTTCAGATACGCAGTATTTT; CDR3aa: CSASPSDTQYF
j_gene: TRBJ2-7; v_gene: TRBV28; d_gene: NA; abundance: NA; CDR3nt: TGTGCCAGCAAACAGGGAAGCGCCTACGAGCAGTACTTC; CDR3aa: CASKQGSAYEQYF
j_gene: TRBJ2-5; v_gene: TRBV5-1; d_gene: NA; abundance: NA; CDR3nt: TGCGCCAGCAGTCTGCGGCCCCAAGAGACCCAGTACTTC; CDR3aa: CASSLRPQETQYF
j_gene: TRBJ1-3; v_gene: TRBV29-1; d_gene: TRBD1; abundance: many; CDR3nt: TGCAGCGCCGGGGACAGGGGTTTTGGAAACACCATATATTTT; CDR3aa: CSAGDRGFGNTIYF
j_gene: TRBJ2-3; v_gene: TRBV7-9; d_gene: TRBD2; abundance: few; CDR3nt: TGTGCCAGCAGCCCCGGGACTAGCGGGAGCACAGATACGCAGTATTTT; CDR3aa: CASSPGTSGSTDTQYF
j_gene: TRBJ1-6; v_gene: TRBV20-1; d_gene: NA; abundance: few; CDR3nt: TGCAGTTCCACCGGGACACATTATAATTCACCCCTCCACTTT; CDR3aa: CSSTGTHYNSPLHF
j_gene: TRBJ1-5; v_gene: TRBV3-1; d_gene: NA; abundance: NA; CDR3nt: TGTGCCAGCAGCCACCAGGGGACCCCCAATCAGCCCCAGCATTTT; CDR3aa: CASSHQGTPNQPQHF
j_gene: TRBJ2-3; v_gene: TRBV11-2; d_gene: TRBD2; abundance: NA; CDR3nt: TGTGCCAGCAGCTCCCGGGCGGGGGGCGAAGATACGCAGTATTTT; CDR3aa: CASSSRAGGEDTQYF
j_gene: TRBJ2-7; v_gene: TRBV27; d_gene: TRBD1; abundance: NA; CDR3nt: TGTGCCAGCAGTCGCCGACAGGGATCCTACGAGCAGTACTTC; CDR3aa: CASSRRQGSYEQYF
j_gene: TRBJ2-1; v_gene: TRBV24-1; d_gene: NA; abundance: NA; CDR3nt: TGTGCCACCAGTGATCCTTTGGGGAATGAGCAGTTCTTC; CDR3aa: CATSDPLGNEQFF
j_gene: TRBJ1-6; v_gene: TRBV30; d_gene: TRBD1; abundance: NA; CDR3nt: TGTGCCTGGAGTCAGGGGGCTGACTATAATTCACCCCTCCACTTT; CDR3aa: CAWSQGADYNSPLHF
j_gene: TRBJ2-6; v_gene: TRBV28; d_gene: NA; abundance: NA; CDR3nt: TGTGCCAGCTACCGTATGGGGGCCAACGTCCTGACTTTC; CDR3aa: CASYRMGANVLTF
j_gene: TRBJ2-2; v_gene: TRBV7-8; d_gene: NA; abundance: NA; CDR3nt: TGTGCCAGCAGCCCATTTACTAGGAATGGTTTCGGCGGGGAGCTGTTTTTT; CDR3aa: CASSPFTRNGFGGELFF
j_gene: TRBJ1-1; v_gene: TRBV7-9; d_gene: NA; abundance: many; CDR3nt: TGTGCCAGCAGCTCCCACGGGGGGCACACTGAAGCTTTCTTT; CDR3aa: CASSSHGGHTEAFF
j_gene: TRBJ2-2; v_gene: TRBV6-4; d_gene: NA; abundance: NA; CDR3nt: TGTGCCAGCAGTGACGCGGCTAGCACCGGGGAGCTGTTTTTT; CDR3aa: CASSDAASTGELFF
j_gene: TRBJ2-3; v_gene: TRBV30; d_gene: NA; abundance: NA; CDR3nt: TGTGCCTGGAGTCGGACGGACGGTAGAGATACGCAGTATTTT; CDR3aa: CAWSRTDGRDTQYF
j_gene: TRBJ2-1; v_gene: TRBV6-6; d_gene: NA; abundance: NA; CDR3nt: TGTGCCAGCAGGTACGGGGATTACAATGAGCAGTTCTTC; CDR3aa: CASRYGDYNEQFF
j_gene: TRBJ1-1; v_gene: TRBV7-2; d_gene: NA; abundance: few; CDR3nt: TGTGCCAGCCGCCAGCGAGGGTGGGGGGACACTGAAGCTTTCTTT; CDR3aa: CASRQRGWGDTEAFF
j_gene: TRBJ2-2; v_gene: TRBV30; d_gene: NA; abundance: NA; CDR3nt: TGTGCCTGGAACGCCAGAGGGGAGCTGTTTTTT; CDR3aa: CAWNARGELFF
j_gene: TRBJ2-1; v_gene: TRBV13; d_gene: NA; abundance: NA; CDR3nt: TGTGCCAGCAGGCCGATAAAGAGGTTGAATGAGCAGTTCTTC; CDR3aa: CASRPIKRLNEQFF
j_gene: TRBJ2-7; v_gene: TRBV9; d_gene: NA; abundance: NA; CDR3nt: TGTGCCAGCAGCGTAGGGCAAGGCGAGGGGGTCGGCTCCTACGAGCAGTACTTC; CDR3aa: CASSVGQGEGVGSYEQYF
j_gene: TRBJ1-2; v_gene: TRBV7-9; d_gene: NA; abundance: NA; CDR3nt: TGTGCCAGCAGCTTATATGGCAGCTTCGATGGCTTCACCTTC; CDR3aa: CASSLYGSFDGFTF
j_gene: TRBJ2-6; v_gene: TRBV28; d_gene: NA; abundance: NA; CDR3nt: TGTGCCACCCTTATAGCAGGCCCCCTCTCTGGGGCCAACGTCCTGACTTTC; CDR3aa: CATLIAGPLSGANVLTF
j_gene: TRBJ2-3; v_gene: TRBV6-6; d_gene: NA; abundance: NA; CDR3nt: TGTGCCAGCAGTTACTCAAAGTCGGGCCATACGCAGTATTTT; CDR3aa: CASSYSKSGHTQYF
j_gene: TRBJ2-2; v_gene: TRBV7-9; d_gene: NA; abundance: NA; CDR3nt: TGTGCCAGCAGCTTAAAAGTTTTGGAGCTGTTTTTT; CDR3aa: CASSLKVLELFF
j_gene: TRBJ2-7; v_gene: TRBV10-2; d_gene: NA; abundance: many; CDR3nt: TGCGCCAGCAGCCCGAACTACGAGCAGTACTTC; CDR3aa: CASSPNYEQYF
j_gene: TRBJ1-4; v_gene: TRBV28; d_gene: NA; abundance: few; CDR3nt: TGTGCCAGCAGTTCTTTGACAGGAGCTAATGAAAAACTGTTTTTT; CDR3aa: CASSSLTGANEKLFF
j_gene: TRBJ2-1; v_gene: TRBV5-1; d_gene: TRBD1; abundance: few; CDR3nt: TGCGCCAGCAGCTGGACAGGGAGCTCCTACAATGAGCAGTTCTTC; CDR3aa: CASSWTGSSYNEQFF
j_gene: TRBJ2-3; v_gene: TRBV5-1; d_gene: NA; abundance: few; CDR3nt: TGCGCCAGCAGCTTGGCCGGAGTGGAAGATACGCAGTATTTT; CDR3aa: CASSLAGVEDTQYF
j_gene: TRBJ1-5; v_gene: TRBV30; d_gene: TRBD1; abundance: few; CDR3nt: TGTGCCTGGAGTGCAGGACAGGGGTATAGCAATCAGCCCCAGCATTTT; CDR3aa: CAWSAGQGYSNQPQHF
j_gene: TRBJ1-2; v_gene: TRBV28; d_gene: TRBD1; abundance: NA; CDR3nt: TGTGACAGCCGGAGCCCGGGACAGGGCCATGGCGACACCTTC; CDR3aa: CDSRSPGQGHGDTF
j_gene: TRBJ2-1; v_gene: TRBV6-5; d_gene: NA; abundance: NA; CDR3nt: TGTGCCAGCAGGATCGGGAGAACGGCTGAGCAGTTCTTC; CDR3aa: CASRIGRTAEQFF
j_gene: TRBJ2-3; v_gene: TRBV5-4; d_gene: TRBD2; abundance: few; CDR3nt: TGTGCCAGCAGCCCCTCGACTAGCGGGAGAGCAGATACGCAGTATTTT; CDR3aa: CASSPSTSGRADTQYF
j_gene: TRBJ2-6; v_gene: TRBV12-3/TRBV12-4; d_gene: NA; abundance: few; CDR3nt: TGTGCCAGCAGTTATGAGGCCGGGGCCAACGTCCTGACTTTC; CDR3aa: CASSYEAGANVLTF
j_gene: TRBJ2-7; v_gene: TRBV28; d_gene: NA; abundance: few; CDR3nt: TGTGCCAGCAGTTCTCGGGGCACGAGCTACGAGCAGTACTTC; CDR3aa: CASSSRGTSYEQYF
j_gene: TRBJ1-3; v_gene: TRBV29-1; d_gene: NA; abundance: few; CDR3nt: TGCAGCGTGGAGGTGTATGGAAACACCATATATTTT; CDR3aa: CSVEVYGNTIYF
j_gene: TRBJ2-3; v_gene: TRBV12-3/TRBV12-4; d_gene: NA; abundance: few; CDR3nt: TGTGCCAGCACACCCCGGACTGGCCCTGGGGGCACAGATACGCAGTATTTT; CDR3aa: CASTPRTGPGGTDTQYF